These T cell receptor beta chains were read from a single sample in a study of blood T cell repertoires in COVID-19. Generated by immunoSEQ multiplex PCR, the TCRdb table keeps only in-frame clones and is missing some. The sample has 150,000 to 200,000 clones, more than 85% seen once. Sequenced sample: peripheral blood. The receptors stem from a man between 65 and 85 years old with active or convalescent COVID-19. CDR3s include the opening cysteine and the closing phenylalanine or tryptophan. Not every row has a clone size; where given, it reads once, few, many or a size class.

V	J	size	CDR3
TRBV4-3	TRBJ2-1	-	CASSQGRGITYNEQFF
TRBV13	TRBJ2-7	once	CASKGGPTYEQYF
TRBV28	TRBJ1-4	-	CASSSHGTVEKLFF
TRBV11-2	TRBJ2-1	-	CASRTSGVLINEQFF
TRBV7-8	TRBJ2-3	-	CASSFVPGGQDTQYF
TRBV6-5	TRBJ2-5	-	CASRDSGGAMETQYF
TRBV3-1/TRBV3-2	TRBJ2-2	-	CASSRTTSTGELFF
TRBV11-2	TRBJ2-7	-	CASSQTSGRIQQYF
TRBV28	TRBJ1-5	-	CASSLPRTQYSNQPQHF
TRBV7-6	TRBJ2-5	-	CASSLDPTRIETQYF
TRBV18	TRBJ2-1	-	CASSPKRQGLSYNEQFF
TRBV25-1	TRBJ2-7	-	CASGTGGFYEQYF
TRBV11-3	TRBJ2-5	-	CASSPRASGPQYF
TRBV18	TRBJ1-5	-	CASSPGGGQPQHF
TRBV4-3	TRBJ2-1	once	CASSQDPGGSYNEQFF
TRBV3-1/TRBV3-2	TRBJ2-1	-	CASSRDRGSYNEQFF
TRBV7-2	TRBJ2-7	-	CASSPLRSYEQYF
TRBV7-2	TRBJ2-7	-	CASPPQEAGIEQYF
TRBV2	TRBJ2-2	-	CASILGPTGELFF
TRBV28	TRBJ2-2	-	CASSLRLGQGRNGELFF
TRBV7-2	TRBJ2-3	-	CASSYQPGTDTQYF
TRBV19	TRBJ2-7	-	CASSSDKYEQYF
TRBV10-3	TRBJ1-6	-	CAISGGNSPLHF
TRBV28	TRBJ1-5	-	CASSPSTGYSNQPQHF
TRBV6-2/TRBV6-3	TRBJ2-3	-	CASSYSMDTQYF
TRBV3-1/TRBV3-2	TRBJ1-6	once	CASRGGGSNSPLHF
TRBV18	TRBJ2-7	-	CASSPLMTSGAAYEQYF
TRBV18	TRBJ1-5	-	CASSPGQGRNQPQHF
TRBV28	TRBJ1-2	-	CASSLGQGPMKGYTF
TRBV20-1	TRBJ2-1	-	CSAAGNEQFF
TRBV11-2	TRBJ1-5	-	CASSAGVTVTNQPQHF
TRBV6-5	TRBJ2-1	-	CASSTSGGYNEQFF
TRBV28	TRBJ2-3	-	CASSLDNTDTQYF
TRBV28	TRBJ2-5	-	CASSLFGLAGLQETQYF
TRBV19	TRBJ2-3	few	CASSNGRGDTQYF
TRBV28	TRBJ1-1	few	CASSQGTVNTEAFF